These 7 T cell receptor beta chains share one sample of origin, sequenced in a study of blood T cell repertoires in COVID-19. Sequencing used immunoSEQ multiplex PCR; TCRdb keeps in-frame clones, though not all of them. Of 100,000 or so clones detected, 70% to 90% appear once; the ten largest clones hold 5%. Material for sequencing was peripheral blood. These receptor sequences come from a human donor in a cohort sampled during active COVID-19.

V usage is TRBV5-1 and J usage is TRBJ2-7; 13 nucleotides line up with TRBD2. There are 18 residues in the CDR3. Germline V gene sequence: CDR1 SGHRS, CDR2 YFSETQ. V trimming: 1 base; J trimming: 6 bases; junction bases outside the gene matches: 13. CDR3 protein: CASSLRALPGLAGTEQYF. CDR3 DNA sequence: TGCGCCAGCAGCTTGCGTGCACTGCCGGGACTAGCGGGAACCGAGCAGTACTTC.

The CDR3 nucleotides are TGTGCCAGCAGTCTCCCGGGACTAAGAGGCGAAAAACTGTTTTTT. It encodes CASSLPGLRGEKLFF. The chain is built from TRBV28 and TRBJ1-4, with D tentatively TRBD1 (5 bases). The germline CDR1 and CDR2 sequences are MDHEN and SYDVKM. Deletions cut 5 bases from V and 8 bases from J, with 18 bases between. The CDR3 extends over 15 amino acids.

The rearrangement uses TRBV5-6 and TRBJ2-7; 9 bases map to TRBD1. The germline gives CDR1 SGHDT, CDR2 YYEEEE. CDR3 length: 14 amino acids. Trimming took 3 bases from V and 2 from J; bases not matched to a gene: 3. The CDR3 reads CASSSGTGPYEQYF. For the CDR3, the DNA is TGTGCCAGCAGCTCCGGGACAGGGCCCTACGAGCAGTACTTC.

This chain links TRBV5-1 with TRBJ1-1, with D possibly matching TRBD1 (6 bases). The V end was cut by 4 bases, the J end by 1 base, with 14 bases between. CDR3 length: 15 amino acids. Looked up from germline, CDR1 is SGHRS and CDR2 is YFSETQ. CDR3 coding DNA: TGCGCCAGCAGCCGGGGCCCGGGACAGAACACTGAAGCTTTCTTT. Protein: CASSRGPGQNTEAFF.

The chain has TRBV3-1 (or the pseudogene TRBV3-2) and TRBJ2-7; 7 bases align to TRBD2. Per the germline V gene, CDR1 is LGHDT and CDR2 is YNNKEL (reference sequence). The CDR3 sequence is 16 residues long. The V gene end was trimmed by 2 bases and the J gene end by 2 bases; junction bases not matched to a gene: 9. CDR3 nucleotides: TGTGCCAGCAGCCAATTAGGGGCTAGCGGAGCCTACGAGCAGTACTTC. Its translation: CASSQLGASGAYEQYF.

The CDR3 loop is CASSLNPEVTEAFF. CDR3 bases: TGTGCCAGCAGTTTGAACCCGGAGGTCACTGAAGCTTTCTTT. This sequence joins TRBV28 and TRBJ1-1, with unresolved D. The V gene lost 3 bases and the J gene lost 4 bases, with 12 bases spanning the gap. The germline V gene has CDR1 MDHEN and CDR2 SYDVKM. The CDR3 covers 14 residues.

J is TRBJ1-2 and V is TRBV28; 8 bases are a match to TRBD1. Looked up from germline, CDR1 is MDHEN and CDR2 is SYDVKM. V gave up 3 bases and J gave up 4 bases; unmatched junction bases: 4. The length of the CDR3 is 14 residues. CDR3 DNA sequence: TGTGCCAGCAGTTTGGCAGGGGGCCTCTATGGCTACACCTTC. Protein: CASSLAGGLYGYTF.